The TCR beta chain described here comes from a study of blood T cell repertoires in COVID-19. For the study at large: Samples came from the United States, Italy and Spain, spanning acute and convalescent COVID-19. PBMCs, B-cell-depleted T cells, or T cells were the source of the cDNA or gDNA that made up the material.

Original analysis: Scientists estimated how many nucleated cells there were by amplifying reference gene primers. Profiled with immunoSEQ multiplex PCR; TCRdb holds only in-frame clones, not every one. V and J calls and clone size follow that table, whereas D and trimming were derived from the DNA. Of 55,000 to 75,000 clones in the sample, 85% to 90% were seen once. CDR3 size: 15 residues. Germline CDR1 and CDR2: MNHEY and SMNVEV (reference sequence). V gave up 4 bases and J gave up 1 base; unmatched junction bases: 4. The chain combines TRBV27 with TRBJ1-1, with 9 bases matching TRBD1. The source material was peripheral blood. The origin of this receptor is a man aged 50-60 years with active COVID-19. The chain's CDR3 is CASSSYRGPNTEAFF. DNA of the CDR3: TGTGCCAGCAGTTCCTACAGGGGGCCGAACACTGAAGCTTTCTTT.